This T cell receptor (beta chain) was sequenced in a study of blood T cell repertoires in COVID-19. Study information: Both acute and convalescent COVID-19 samples were obtained from the United States, Italy and Spain. Sample material is recorded as cDNA or gDNA derived from T cells, B-cell-depleted T cells, or PBMCs.

This clone was observed once. The ends were cut back, 6 bases at V and 1 base at J, with 15 bases in the middle. Germline V gene sequence: CDR1 MNHEY, CDR2 SVGAGI. This CDR3 has 15 residues. Original handling: Amplification with reference gene primers provided the estimates of nucleated cell counts. Method: immunoSEQ multiplex PCR; TCRdb's copy keeps in-frame clones and lacks some. The D gene and trimming were derived from the DNA, and the V and J assignments and clone size from that table. Altogether around 200,000 clones are present, 88% being singletons, with the ten largest covering less than 0.75%.

Input material: peripheral blood. This sequence was found in a middle-aged man with acute or convalescent COVID-19. The J gene is TRBJ1-1, the V gene TRBV6-5; no definite D call. This chain's CDR3 is CASRVVYSRNTEAFF. The CDR3 DNA is TGTGCCAGCAGAGTCGTGTATAGTCGGAACACTGAAGCTTTCTTT.